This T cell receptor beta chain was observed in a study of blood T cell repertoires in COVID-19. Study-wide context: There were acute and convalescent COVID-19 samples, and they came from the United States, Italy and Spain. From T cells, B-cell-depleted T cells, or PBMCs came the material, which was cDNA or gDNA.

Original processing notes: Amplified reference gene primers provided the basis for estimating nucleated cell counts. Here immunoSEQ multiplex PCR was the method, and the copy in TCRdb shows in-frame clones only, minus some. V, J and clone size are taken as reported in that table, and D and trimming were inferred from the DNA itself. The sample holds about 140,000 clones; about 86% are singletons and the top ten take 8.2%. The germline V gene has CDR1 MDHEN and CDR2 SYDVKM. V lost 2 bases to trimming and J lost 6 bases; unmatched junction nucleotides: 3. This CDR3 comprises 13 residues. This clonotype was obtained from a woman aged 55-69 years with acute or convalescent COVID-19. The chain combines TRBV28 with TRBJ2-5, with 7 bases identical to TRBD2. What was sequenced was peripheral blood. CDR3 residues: CASSLAGVKTQYF. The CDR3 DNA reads TGTGCCAGCAGTTTAGCGGGGGTGAAGACCCAGTACTTC.